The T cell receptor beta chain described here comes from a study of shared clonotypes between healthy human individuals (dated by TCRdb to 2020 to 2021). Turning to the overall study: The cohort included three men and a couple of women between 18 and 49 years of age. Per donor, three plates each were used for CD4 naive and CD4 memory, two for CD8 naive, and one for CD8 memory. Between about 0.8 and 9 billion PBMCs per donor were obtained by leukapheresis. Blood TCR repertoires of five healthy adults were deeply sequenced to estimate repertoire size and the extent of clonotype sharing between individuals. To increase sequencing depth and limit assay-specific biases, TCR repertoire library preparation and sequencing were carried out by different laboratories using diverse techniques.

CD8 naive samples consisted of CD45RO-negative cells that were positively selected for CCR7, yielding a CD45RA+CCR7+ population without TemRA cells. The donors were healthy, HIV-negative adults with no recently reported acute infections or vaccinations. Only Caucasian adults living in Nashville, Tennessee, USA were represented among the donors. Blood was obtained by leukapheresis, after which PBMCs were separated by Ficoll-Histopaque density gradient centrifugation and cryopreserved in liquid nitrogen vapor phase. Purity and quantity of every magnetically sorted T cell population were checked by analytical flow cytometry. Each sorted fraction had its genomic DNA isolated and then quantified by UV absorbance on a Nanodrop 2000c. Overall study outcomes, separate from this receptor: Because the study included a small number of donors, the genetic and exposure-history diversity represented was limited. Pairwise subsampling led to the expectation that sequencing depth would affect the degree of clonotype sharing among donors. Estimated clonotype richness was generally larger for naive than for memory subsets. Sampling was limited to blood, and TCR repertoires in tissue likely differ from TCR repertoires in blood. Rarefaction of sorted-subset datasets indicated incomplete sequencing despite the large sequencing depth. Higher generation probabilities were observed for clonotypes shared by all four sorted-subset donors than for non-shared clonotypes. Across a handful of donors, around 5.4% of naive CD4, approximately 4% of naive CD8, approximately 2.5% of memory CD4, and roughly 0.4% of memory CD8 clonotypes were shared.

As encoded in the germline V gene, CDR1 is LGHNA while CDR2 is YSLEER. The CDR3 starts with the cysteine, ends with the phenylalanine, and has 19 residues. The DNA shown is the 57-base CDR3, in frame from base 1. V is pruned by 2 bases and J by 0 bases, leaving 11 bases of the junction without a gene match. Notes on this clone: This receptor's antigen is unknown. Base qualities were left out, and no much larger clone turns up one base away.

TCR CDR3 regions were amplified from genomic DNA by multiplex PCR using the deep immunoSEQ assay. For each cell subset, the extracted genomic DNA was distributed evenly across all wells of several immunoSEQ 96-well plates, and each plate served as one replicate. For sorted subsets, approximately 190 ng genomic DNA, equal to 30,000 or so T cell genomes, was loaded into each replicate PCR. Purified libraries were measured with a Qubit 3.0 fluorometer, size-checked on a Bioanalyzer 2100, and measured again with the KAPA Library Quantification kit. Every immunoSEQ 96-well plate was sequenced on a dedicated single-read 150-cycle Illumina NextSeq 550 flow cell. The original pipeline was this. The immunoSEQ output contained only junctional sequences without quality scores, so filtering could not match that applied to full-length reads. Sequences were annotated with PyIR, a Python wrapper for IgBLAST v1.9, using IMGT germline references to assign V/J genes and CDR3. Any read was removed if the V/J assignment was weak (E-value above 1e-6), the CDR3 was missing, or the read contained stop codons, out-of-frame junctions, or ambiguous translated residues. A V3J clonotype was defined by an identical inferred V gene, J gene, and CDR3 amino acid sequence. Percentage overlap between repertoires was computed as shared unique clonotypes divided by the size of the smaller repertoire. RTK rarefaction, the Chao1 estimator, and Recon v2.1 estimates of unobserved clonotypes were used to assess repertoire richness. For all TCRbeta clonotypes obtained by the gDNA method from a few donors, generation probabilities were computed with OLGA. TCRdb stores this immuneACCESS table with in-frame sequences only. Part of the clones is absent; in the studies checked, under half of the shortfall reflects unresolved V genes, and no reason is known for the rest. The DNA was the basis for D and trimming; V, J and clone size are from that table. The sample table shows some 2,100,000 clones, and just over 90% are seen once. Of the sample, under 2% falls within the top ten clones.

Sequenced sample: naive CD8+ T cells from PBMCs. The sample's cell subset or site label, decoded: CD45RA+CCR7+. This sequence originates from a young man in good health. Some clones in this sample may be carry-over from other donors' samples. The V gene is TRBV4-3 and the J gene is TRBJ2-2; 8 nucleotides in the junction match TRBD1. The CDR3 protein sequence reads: CASSQILGWDRSNTGELFF. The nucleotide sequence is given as TGCGCCAGCAGCCAAATACTCGGCTGGGACAGGTCGAACACCGGGGAGCTGTTTTTT.